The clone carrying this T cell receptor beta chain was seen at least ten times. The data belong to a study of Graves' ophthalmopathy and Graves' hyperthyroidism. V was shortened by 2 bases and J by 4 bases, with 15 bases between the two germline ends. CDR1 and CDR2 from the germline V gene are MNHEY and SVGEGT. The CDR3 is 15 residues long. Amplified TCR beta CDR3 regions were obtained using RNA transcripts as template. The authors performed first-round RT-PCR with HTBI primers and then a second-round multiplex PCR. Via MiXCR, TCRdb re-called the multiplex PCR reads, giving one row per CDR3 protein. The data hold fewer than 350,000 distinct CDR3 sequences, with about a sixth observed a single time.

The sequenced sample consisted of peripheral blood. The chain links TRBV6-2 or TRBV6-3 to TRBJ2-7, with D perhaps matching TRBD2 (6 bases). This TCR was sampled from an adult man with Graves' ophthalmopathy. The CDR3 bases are TGTGCCAGCAGTTACCCCGGGAGCCTATCGTACGAGCAGTACTTC. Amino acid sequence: CASSYPGSLSYEQYF.